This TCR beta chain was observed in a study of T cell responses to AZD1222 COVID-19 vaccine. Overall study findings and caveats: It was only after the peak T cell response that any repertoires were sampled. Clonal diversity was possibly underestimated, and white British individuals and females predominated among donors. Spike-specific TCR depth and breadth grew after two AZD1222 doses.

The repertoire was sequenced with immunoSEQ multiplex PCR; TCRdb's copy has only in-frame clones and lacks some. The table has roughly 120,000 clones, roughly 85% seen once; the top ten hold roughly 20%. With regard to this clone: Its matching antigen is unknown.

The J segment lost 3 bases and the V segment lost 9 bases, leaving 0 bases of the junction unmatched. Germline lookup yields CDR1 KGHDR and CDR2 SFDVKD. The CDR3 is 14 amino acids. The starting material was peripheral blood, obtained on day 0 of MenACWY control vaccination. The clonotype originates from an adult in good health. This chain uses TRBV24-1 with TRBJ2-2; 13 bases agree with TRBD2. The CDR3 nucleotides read TGTGCCACCGGACTAGCGGGAGACACCGGGGAGCTGTTTTTT. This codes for CATGLAGDTGELFF.